The clone carrying this T cell receptor beta chain showed up just once. Its antigen is unidentified. The time point denotes: newly diagnosed, previously untreated cHL patient sample. With magnetic negative selection, CD4+ T cells were purified from PBMCs that had been thawed. For comparison, PBMCs from newly diagnosed, untreated classical Hodgkin lymphoma were used. Measured with immunoSEQ multiplex PCR; TCRdb has only the in-frame clones, and not every one. The data contain more than 15,000 clones, approximately 92% of them seen just once; the ten biggest clones take up 0.51%. The data are from a study of PD-1 blockade in classical Hodgkin lymphoma. Study-wide points: Relapsed/refractory patients reportedly had the lowest baseline TCR diversity, below newly diagnosed patients, who were below healthy donors. Differences between repertoires have undefined causes, possibly disease activity or prior therapy.

Germline assignment: CDR1 SGHTA and CDR2 FQGNSA. V shed 2 bases and J shed 2 bases, with 9 bases lying between them. There are 14 residues in the CDR3. The specimen sequenced was CD4+ T cells from blood. The chain links TRBV7-2 to TRBJ2-5; possible D gene TRBD2, 5 bases. This clonotype was sampled from a human donor with classical Hodgkin lymphoma. CDR3 coding DNA: TGTGCCAGCAGCTTAAGTACGGGACAAGAGACCCAGTACTTC. This codes for CASSLSTGQETQYF.